A selection of T cell receptor beta chains follows, all from one sample in a study of blood T cell repertoires in COVID-19. TCRdb's copy holds only in-frame clones and misses some; the assay was immunoSEQ multiplex PCR. Of about 59,000 clones in the sample, less than 90% are singletons; the top ten hold 4% to 6%. Specimen: peripheral blood. These receptor sequences come from a man older than 75 in a cohort sampled during active COVID-19. Each CDR3 is given with its conserved first and last residue. Each record gives: clone size, J gene, V gene, D gene, CDR3 protein, CDR3 DNA. A D gene is named only where the DNA matches it firmly. A clone size is listed for some rows: how often the clone was seen (once, few, many), or a class if it is expanded.

- | TRBJ2-5 | TRBV5-5 | - | CASSLVGEETQYF | TGTGCCAGCAGCTTGGTCGGAGAAGAGACCCAGTACTTC
- | TRBJ2-7 | TRBV11-3 | - | CASSLAVAGHAYEQYF | TGTGCCAGCAGCTTAGCTGTGGCAGGGCATGCCTACGAGCAGTACTTC
- | TRBJ2-3 | TRBV6-2/TRBV6-3 | TRBD1 | CASSPGQGGRQYF | TGTGCCAGCAGTCCGGGACAGGGAGGGAGGCAGTATTTT
few | TRBJ2-7 | TRBV19 | TRBD1 | CASSMPQQGHEQYF | TGTGCCAGTAGTATGCCCCAACAGGGGCACGAGCAGTACTTC
- | TRBJ2-7 | TRBV11-2 | TRBD1 | CASSRRQGVNEQYF | TGTGCCAGCAGCCGCCGACAGGGGGTAAACGAGCAGTACTTC
- | TRBJ1-2 | TRBV4-3 | TRBD1 | CASSQGTGVYGYTF | TGCGCCAGCAGCCAAGGGACAGGGGTGTATGGCTACACCTTC
- | TRBJ2-7 | TRBV18 | TRBD2 | CASSEGLAGYEQYF | TGTGCCAGCTCAGAAGGACTAGCAGGCTACGAGCAGTACTTC
- | TRBJ2-2 | TRBV7-9 | TRBD1 | CASSLAKTGGVTNTGELFF | TGTGCCAGCAGCTTAGCCAAGACAGGGGGGGTAACAAACACCGGGGAGCTGTTTTTT
- | TRBJ1-1 | TRBV3-1/TRBV3-2 | - | CASSQGGAWNTEAFF | TGTGCCAGCAGCCAGGGGGGGGCCTGGAACACTGAAGCTTTCTTT
once | TRBJ1-2 | TRBV19 | - | CASKQGGSDISGYGYTF | TGTGCCTCCAAACAGGGTGGTAGTGACATCTCGGGGTATGGCTACACCTTC
- | TRBJ1-4 | TRBV6-5 | - | CASSYSAGQGTEKLFF | TGTGCCAGCAGTTACTCAGCTGGGCAGGGAACTGAAAAACTGTTTTTT
few | TRBJ1-1 | TRBV5-4 | TRBD1 | CASSFSGGAMGAFF | TGTGCCAGCAGCTTTTCAGGGGGCGCGATGGGAGCTTTCTTT
- | TRBJ2-3 | TRBV5-1 | TRBD1 | CASSRDRGDTDTQYF | TGCGCCAGCAGCCGGGACAGGGGGGACACAGATACGCAGTATTTT
- | TRBJ2-7 | TRBV6-5 | - | CASRIGHESSYEQYF | TGTGCCAGCAGAATCGGACACGAAAGCTCCTACGAGCAGTACTTC
- | TRBJ1-2 | TRBV7-2 | - | CASSNSGQPLANYGYTF | TGTGCCAGCAGCAACTCCGGACAGCCACTAGCTAACTATGGCTACACCTTC
- | TRBJ1-2 | TRBV12-3/TRBV12-4 | TRBD1 | CASSSGTGHGYTF | TGTGCCAGCAGCTCCGGGACAGGCCATGGCTACACCTTC
- | TRBJ1-1 | TRBV5-1 | - | CASSLAGMNTEAFF | TGCGCCAGCAGCTTGGCAGGGATGAACACTGAAGCTTTCTTT
- | TRBJ1-4 | TRBV28 | - | CASRGRKGGFDEKLFF | TGTGCCAGCAGGGGGCGCAAAGGAGGGTTCGATGAAAAACTGTTTTTT
few | TRBJ2-7 | TRBV3-1/TRBV3-2 | TRBD2 | CASSQDLAGGRTYF | TGTGCCAGCAGCCAAGATCTGGCGGGGGGCAGGACGTACTTC
- | TRBJ1-1 | TRBV5-1 | TRBD1 | CASSSRTGRLNTEAFF | TGCGCCAGCAGCTCCCGGACAGGTAGATTGAACACTGAAGCTTTCTTT
- | TRBJ2-5 | TRBV5-1 | TRBD2 | CASSLQAGETQYF | TGCGCCAGCAGCTTACAAGCGGGGGAGACCCAGTACTTC
- | TRBJ1-1 | TRBV19 | - | CASQILRGTEAFF | TGTGCCAGCCAAATCCTGAGAGGCACTGAAGCTTTCTTT
- | TRBJ2-3 | TRBV9 | TRBD2 | CASSVDSSGVAQYF | TGTGCCAGCAGCGTAGATTCTAGCGGGGTGGCGCAGTATTTT
- | TRBJ1-1 | TRBV11-1 | TRBD1 | CASSSRGQHEAFF | TGTGCCAGCAGCTCAAGGGGACAGCACGAAGCTTTCTTT
- | TRBJ2-2 | TRBV19 | - | CASSIIGSANTGELFF | TGTGCCAGTAGTATAATTGGCAGTGCGAACACCGGGGAGCTGTTTTTT
- | TRBJ2-6 | TRBV30 | TRBD1 | CAWTRQGPISGANVLTF | TGTGCCTGGACCCGACAGGGACCAATCTCTGGGGCCAACGTCCTGACTTTC
- | TRBJ2-3 | TRBV4-2 | TRBD2 | CASSQDPSGFGDTQYF | TGTGCCAGCAGCCAAGATCCTAGCGGGTTTGGAGATACGCAGTATTTT
- | TRBJ2-2 | TRBV9 | - | CASSVVLGAGELFF | TGTGCCAGCAGCGTAGTACTCGGGGCCGGGGAGCTGTTTTTT
- | TRBJ2-7 | TRBV9 | - | CASSARDTAYEQYF | TGTGCCAGCAGCGCCCGGGACACAGCCTACGAGCAGTACTTC